This T cell receptor (beta chain) was recorded in a study of regulatory T cells in long-lasting Graves disease. Whole-study findings and limits: No thyroid tissue was studied; the work used peripheral blood only.

Regarding this clonotype: Its antigen is currently unknown.

According to the study, TCR beta libraries were built with iRepertoire HTBI primers and CDR3-region Arm-PCR. Original data processing: Across samples, about 56 TRBV and around 14 TRBJ segments were found. TCRdb passed the multiplex PCR reads through MiXCR, listing each CDR3 protein once. The V and J calls here are based on TCRdb, not the publication. The sample consists of about 470,000 distinct CDR3 sequences, roughly 20% of them appearing once. Per the germline V gene, CDR1 is MDHEN and CDR2 is SYDVKM. The germline V and J ends were trimmed by 5 bases and 6 bases, with 11 bases remaining between them. CDR3 length equals 13 residues. This sample's time point: persistent/refractory GD, antithyroid drugs over 5 years with positive TRAb. Generation of the TCR library employed RNA extracted from PBMCs.

This clonotype was obtained from a female donor with Graves disease. The J gene is TRBJ2-1, the V gene TRBV28; D is ambiguous. The material was peripheral blood mononuclear cells (PBMCs), obtained when the disease was refractory, from a patient treated with antithyroid drugs. CDR3 coding DNA: TGTGCCAGCAGTCAGCGAGCGAGCAATGAGCAGTTCTTC. Translation gives CASSQRASNEQFF.